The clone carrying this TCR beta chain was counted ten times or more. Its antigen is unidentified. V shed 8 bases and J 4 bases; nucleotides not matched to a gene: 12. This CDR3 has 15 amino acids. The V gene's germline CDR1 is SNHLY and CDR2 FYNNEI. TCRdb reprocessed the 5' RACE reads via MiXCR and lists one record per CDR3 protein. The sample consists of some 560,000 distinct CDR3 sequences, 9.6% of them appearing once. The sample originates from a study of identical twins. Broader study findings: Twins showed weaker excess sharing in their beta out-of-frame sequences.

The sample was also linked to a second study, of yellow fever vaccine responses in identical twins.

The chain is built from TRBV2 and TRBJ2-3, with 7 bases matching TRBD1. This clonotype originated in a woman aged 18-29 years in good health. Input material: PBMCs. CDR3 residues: CASLLIQGSADTQYF. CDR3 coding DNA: TGTGCCAGCCTTCTCATACAGGGGAGCGCAGATACGCAGTATTTT. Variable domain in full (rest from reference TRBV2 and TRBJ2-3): EPEVTQTPSHQVTQMGQEVILRCVPISNHLYFYWYRQILGQKVEFLVSFYNNEISEKSEIFDDQFSVERPDGSNFTLKIRSTKLEDSAMYFCASLLIQGSADTQYFGPGTRLTVL.